This record covers a single T cell receptor beta chain. Per the study methods: For nucleated cells, counts were estimated from reference gene primer amplification. Only in-frame clones appear in the TCRdb table, and some are missing; sequencing was by immunoSEQ multiplex PCR. V, J and clone size were drawn from that table, and D and trimming were deduced from the DNA. The sample holds tens of thousands of clones, about 85% seen once. This record comes from a study of blood T cell repertoires in COVID-19. This sequence was found in a man older than 75 with acute or convalescent COVID-19. The sample taken for sequencing was peripheral blood.

Here the CDR3 reads CASSRSPGENSPLHF. CDR3 nucleotides: TGCGCCAGCAGCCGGTCCCCCGGGGAAAATTCACCCCTCCACTTT. V usage is TRBV5-1 and J usage is TRBJ1-6; D ambiguous. Per germline, CDR1 SGHRS and CDR2 YFSETQ. V dropped 4 bases and J dropped 7 bases, with 15 bases sitting between them. CDR3 length: 15 amino acids.